Below, one T cell receptor beta chain is given with its context. Germline CDR1 is SGHAT and CDR2 is FQNNGV. This CDR3 has 14 amino acids. V lost 10 bases, J lost 0 bases, and 13 bases lay in between. In Cohort 3, a recovered donor had either two negative PCRs, clearance, or symptom resolution. This record belongs to a study of blood T cell repertoires in COVID-19. Study-wide context: T cells, B-cell-depleted T cells, or PBMCs supplied cDNA or gDNA.

Some clones are missing from TCRdb's copy, which holds only in-frame ones; the method was immunoSEQ multiplex PCR. This sample has approximately 330,000 clones, with under 90% found just once. The genes are TRBV11-2 and TRBJ1-3, with a weak D call TRBD1 (5 bases). This receptor was taken from a woman aged 30 to 39 who had recovered from COVID-19. Sequenced material: PBMCs or T cells enriched from blood (not recorded which). In nucleotides, the CDR3 is TGTGCCACCGGGGACTCCAACTCTGGAAACACCATATATTTT. It yields the protein CATGDSNSGNTIYF.